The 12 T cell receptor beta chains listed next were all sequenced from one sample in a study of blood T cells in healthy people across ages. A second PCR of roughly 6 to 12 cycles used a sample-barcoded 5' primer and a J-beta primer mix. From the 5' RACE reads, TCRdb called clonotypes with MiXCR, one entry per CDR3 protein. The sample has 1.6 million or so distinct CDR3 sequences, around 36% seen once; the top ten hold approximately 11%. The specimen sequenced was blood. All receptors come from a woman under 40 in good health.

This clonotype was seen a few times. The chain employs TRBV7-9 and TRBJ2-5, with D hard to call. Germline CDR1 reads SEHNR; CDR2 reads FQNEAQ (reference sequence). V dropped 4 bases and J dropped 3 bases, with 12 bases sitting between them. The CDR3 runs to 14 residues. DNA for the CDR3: TGTGCCAGCAGCTCCCTAAGCCAAAAAGAGACCCAGTACTTC. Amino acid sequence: CASSSLSQKETQYF.

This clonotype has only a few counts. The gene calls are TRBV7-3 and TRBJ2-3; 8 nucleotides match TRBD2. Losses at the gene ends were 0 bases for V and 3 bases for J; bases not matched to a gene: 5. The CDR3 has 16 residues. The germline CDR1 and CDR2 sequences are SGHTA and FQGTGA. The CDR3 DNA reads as TGTGCCAGCAGCTTAACAGCGGGAGAGGAAACAGATACGCAGTATTTT. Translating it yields CASSLTAGEETDTQYF.

The CDR3 loop reads CASSLEAGGPIRETQYF. CDR3 nucleotides: TGCGCCAGCAGCTTGGAAGCGGGGGGGCCCATTAGGGAGACCCAGTACTTC. V is TRBV5-1 and J is TRBJ2-5; TRBD2 aligns across 10 bases. The V and J ends lost 0 bases and 5 bases, in that order; junction bases with no gene match: 10. The CDR3 is made up of 17 amino acids. Germline CDR1 is SGHRS and CDR2 is YFSETQ.

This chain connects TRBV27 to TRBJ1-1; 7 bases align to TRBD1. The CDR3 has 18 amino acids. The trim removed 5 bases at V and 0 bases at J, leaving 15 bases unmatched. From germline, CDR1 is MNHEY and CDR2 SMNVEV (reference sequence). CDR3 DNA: TGTGCCAGCAGTCCAAGGGACAGACATACTCTCTTGAACACTGAAGCTTTCTTT. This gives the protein CASSPRDRHTLLNTEAFF.

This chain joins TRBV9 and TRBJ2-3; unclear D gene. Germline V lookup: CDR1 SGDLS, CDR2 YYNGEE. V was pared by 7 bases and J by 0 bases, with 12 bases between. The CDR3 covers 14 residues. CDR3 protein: CASAPGPSTDTQYF. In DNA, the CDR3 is TGTGCCAGCGCTCCGGGCCCTAGCACAGATACGCAGTATTTT.

CDR3 region: CSVVRQGEAGANVLTF. The CDR3 nucleotides are TGCAGCGTTGTGAGACAGGGAGAGGCTGGGGCCAACGTCCTGACTTTC. The V gene is TRBV29-1, the J gene TRBJ2-6; 7 bases agree with TRBD1. V shed 4 bases, J shed 2 bases, and the junction held 8 bases outside the gene matches. Germline V gives CDR1 SQVTM, CDR2 ANQGSEA. CDR3 size: 16 residues.

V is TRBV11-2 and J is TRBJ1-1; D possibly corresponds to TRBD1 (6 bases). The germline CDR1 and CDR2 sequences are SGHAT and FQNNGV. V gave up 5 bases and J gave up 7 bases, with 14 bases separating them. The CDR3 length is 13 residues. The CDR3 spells CASSISSTGEAFF. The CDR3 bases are TGTGCCAGCAGCATATCATCGACAGGTGAAGCTTTCTTT.

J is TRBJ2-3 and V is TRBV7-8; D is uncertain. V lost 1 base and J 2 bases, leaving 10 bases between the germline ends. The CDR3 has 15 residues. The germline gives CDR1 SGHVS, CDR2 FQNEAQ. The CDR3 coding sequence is TGTGCCAGCAGCTTAGAACTGGGGTTCACAGATACGCAGTATTTT. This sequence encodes CASSLELGFTDTQYF.

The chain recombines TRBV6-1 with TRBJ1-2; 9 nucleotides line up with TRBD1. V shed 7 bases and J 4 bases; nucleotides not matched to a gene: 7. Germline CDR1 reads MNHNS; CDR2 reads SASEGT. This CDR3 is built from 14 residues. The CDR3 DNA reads TGTGCCAGCAACCGACAGGGGGGAGTCTATGGCTACACCTTC. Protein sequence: CASNRQGGVYGYTF.

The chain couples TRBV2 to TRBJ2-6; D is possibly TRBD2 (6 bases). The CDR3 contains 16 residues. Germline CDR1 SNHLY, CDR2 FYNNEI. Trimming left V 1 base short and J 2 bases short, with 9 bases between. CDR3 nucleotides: TGTGCCAGCAGTGAAGTTTGGGGGGCTGGGGCCAACGTCCTGACTTTC. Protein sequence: CASSEVWGAGANVLTF.

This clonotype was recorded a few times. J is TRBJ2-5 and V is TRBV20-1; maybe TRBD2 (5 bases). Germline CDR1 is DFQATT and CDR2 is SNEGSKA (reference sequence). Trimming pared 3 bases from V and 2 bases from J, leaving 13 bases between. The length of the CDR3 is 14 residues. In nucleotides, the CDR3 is TGCAGTGCTAGCCGGGATGAACGGCAAGAGACCCAGTACTTC. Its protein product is CSASRDERQETQYF.

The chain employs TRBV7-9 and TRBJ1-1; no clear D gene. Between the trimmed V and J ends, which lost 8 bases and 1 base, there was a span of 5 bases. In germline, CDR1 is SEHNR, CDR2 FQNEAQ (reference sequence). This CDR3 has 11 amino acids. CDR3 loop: CASDPNTEAFF. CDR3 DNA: TGTGCCAGCGACCCGAACACTGAAGCTTTCTTT.